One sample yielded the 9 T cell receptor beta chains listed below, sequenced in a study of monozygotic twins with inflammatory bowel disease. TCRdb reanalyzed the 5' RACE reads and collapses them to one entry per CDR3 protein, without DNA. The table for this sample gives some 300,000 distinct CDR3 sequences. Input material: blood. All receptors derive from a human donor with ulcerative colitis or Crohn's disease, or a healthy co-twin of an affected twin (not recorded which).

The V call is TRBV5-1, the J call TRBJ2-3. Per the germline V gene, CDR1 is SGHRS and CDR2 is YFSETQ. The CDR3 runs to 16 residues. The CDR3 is CASSFLEGSVADTQYF.

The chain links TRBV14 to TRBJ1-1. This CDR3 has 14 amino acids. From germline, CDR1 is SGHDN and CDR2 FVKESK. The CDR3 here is CASSLAGMNTEAFF. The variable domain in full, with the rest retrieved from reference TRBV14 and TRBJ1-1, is EAGVTQFPSHSVIEKGQTVTLRCDPISGHDNLYWYRRVMGKEIKFLLHFVKESKQDESGMPNNRFLAERTGGTYSTLKVQPAELEDSGVYFCASSLAGMNTEAFFGQGTRLTVV.

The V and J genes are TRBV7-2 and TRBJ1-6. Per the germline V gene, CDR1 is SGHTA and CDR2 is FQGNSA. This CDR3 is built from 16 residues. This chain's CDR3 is CASSSQHWNTGSPLHF.

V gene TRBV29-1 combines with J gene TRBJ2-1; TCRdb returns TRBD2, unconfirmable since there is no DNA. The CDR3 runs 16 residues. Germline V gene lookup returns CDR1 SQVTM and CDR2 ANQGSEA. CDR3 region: CSVAFSTSGSLGEQFF.

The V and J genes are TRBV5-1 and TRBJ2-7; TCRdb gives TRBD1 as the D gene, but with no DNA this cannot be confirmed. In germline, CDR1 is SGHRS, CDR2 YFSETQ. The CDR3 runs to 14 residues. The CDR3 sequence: CASRGTGTNYEQYF.

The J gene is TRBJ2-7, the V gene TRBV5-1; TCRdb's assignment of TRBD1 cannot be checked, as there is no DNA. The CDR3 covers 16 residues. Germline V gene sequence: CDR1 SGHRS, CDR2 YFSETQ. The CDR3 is CASSLGFQGRSYEQYF.

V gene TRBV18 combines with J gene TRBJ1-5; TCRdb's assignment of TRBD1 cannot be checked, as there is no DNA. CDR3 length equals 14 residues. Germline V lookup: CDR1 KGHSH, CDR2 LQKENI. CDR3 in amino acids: CASSPDQGWQPQHF.

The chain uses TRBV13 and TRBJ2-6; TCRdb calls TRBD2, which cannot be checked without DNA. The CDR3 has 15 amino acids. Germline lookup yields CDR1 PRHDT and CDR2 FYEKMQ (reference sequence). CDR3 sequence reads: CASSSWEAGANVLTF. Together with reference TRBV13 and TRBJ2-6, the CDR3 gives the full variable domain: AAGVIQSPRHLIKEKRETATLKCYPIPRHDTVYWYQQGPGQDPQFLISFYEKMQSDKGSIPDRFSAQQFSDYHSELNMSSLELGDSALYFCASSSWEAGANVLTFGAGSRLTVL.

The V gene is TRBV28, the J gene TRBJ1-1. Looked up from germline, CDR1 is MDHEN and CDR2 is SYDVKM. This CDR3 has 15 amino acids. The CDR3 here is CASSLVLQGGTEAFF.